This T cell receptor (beta chain) was found in a study of blood T cell repertoires in COVID-19. The germline V gene has CDR1 GTSNPN and CDR2 SVGIG (reference sequence). Trimming pared 3 bases from V and 2 bases from J, leaving 13 bases between. This CDR3 is built from 15 residues. In the study's own analysis: Estimation of nucleated cell counts relied on the amplification of reference gene primers. Profiled with immunoSEQ multiplex PCR; TCRdb holds only in-frame clones, not every one. For V, J and clone size, that table is used; D and trimming come from the DNA. The data hold over 400,000 clones, with 85% to 90% observed a single time.

The sample consisted of peripheral blood. This receptor was obtained from a woman in her forties or fifties with COVID-19, enrolled during active disease. The rearrangement uses TRBV30 and TRBJ1-4; the D gene is possibly TRBD1 (6 bases). CDR3 bases: TGTGCCTGGAGCGCACAAGGGGGTACTAATGAAAAACTGTTTTTT. Protein: CAWSAQGGTNEKLFF.